This TCR beta chain emerged from a study of cytomegalovirus exposure and HLA in healthy donors. The germline V gene encodes CDR1 SGDLS and CDR2 YYNGEE. V shed 2 bases and J 3 bases; nucleotides not matched to a gene: 5. The CDR3 is 16 residues long. This clone was seen a single time. In the PCR, 60 Vbeta and 13 Jbeta primers were used. TCRdb's copy holds only in-frame clones and misses some; the assay was immunoSEQ multiplex PCR. Of about 160,000 clones detected, over 80% appear once; the ten largest clones hold under 5%. The chain employs TRBV9 and TRBJ2-3, with 11 bases that match TRBD2. Sequencing input: PBMCs. This receptor was taken from a woman aged 45-59 years in good health and CMV-seropositive. CDR3 sequence (DNA): TGTGCCAGCAGCGTCATTAGCGGGGGGGGGACAGATACGCAGTATTTT. As protein: CASSVISGGGTDTQYF.